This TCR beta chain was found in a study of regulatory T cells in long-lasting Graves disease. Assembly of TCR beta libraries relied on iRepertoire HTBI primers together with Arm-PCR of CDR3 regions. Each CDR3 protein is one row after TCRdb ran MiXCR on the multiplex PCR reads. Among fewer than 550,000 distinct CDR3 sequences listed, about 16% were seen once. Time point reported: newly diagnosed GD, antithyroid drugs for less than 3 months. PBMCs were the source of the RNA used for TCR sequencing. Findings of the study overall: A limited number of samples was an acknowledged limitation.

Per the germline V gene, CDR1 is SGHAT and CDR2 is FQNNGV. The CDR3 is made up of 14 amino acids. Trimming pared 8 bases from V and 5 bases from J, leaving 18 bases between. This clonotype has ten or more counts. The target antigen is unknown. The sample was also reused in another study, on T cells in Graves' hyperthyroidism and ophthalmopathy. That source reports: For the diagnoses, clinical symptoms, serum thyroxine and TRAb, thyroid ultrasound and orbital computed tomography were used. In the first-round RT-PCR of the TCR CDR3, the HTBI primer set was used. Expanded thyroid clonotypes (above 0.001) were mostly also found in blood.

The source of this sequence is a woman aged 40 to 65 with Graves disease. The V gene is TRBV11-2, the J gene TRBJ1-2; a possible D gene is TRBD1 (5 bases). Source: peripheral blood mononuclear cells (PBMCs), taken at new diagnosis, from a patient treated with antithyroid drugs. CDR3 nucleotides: TGTGCCAGCGCATACCAGAGGGGACCGTATGGCTACACCTTC. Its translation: CASAYQRGPYGYTF.